The TCR beta chain under discussion was sequenced for a study of identical twins. Study-wide points: Excess sharing between twins was weaker in beta out-of-frame sequences. Reduced insertions were recorded for abundant cord blood beta clonotypes, with no such pattern in memory repertoires.

The V end lost 8 bases, the J end lost 0 bases, and 23 bases lay between the germline ends. CDR1 MNHNS and CDR2 SASEGT come from the germline V gene. This CDR3 is 18 amino acids long. This clonotype was detected a few times. Its antigen is not identified. TCRdb passed the 5' RACE reads through MiXCR, listing each CDR3 protein once. This repertoire shows 300,000 to 400,000 distinct CDR3 sequences, 9% to 15% found once; its top ten account for around 6.9%. This sample was shared with a second study, whose subject was yellow fever vaccine responses in identical twins. Per that study: Among the twins, the vaccine T cell response reportedly seemed partly convergent and partly personalized.

The V gene is TRBV6-1, the J gene TRBJ2-4; D gene ambiguous. The material sequenced was CD8+ T cells sorted from blood. This clonotype was obtained from a woman between 18 and 29 years old in good health. The CDR3 region is CASGLDPKWRLAKNIQYF. The CDR3 bases are TGTGCCAGCGGTCTGGACCCTAAATGGAGACTAGCCAAAAACATTCAGTACTTC.